A single sample gave rise to the 9 T cell receptor beta chains below, sequenced in a study of blood T cell repertoires in COVID-19 (TCRdb year 2020). Receptor amplification or capture employed the immunoSEQ multiplex PCR assay. TCRdb carries this immuneACCESS record with in-frame sequences only. Its versions omit some clonotypes, under half of them owing to an unresolved V gene in the studies checked, with the rest unexplained. The sample data list a few hundred thousand clones, and approximately 90% of these were observed just once. The ten top clones hold under 4% of the sample. The sample taken for sequencing was PBMCs or T cells enriched from blood (not recorded which). Receptor source: a woman between 18 and 29 years old in a cohort exposed to, infected with or recovered from COVID-19 (not recorded which).

V usage is TRBV28 and J usage is TRBJ1-3, with TRBD1 matching 7 bases. Germline V gives CDR1 MDHEN, CDR2 SYDVKM. Unmatched junction bases numbered 2, after V lost 5 bases and J lost 4 bases. The CDR3 has 13 residues. The CDR3 region has the DNA TGTGCCAGCAGTACACAGGGGGGAAACACCATATATTTT. Translated: CASSTQGGNTIYF. Full variable domain (outside the CDR3, taken from reference TRBV28 and TRBJ1-3): DVKVTQSSRYLVKRTGEKVFLECVQDMDHENMFWYRQDPGLGLRLIYFSYDVKMKEKGDIPEGYSVSREKKERFSLILESASTNQTSMYLCASSTQGGNTIYFGEGSWLTVV.

This rearrangement joins TRBV19 to TRBJ2-7; 7 bases agree with TRBD2. Per germline, CDR1 LNHDA and CDR2 SQIVND (reference sequence). The CDR3 loop spans 15 amino acids. The V segment lost 3 bases and the J segment 2 bases; nucleotides outside the gene matches: 7. Written as DNA, the CDR3 is TGTGCCAGTAGTATCGAAGCGGGGAGGACCTACGAGCAGTACTTC. Residues: CASSIEAGRTYEQYF.

This clone was recorded once. V is TRBV2 and J is TRBJ1-2, with a tentative D call TRBD1 (5 bases). The CDR3 has 13 residues. Per the germline V gene, CDR1 is SNHLY and CDR2 is FYNNEI. The germline V and J ends were trimmed by 6 bases and 6 bases, with 14 bases remaining between them. The CDR3 coding sequence is TGTGCCAGCAGGGACCAGGGATTGCATGGCTACACCTTC. Amino acid sequence: CASRDQGLHGYTF.

This chain joins TRBV28 and TRBJ1-5; D is possibly TRBD1 (5 bases). Trimming cost V 2 bases and J 7 bases, with 9 bases left between them. CDR1 is MDHEN, CDR2 SYDVKM, per germline. The CDR3 loop spans 13 amino acids. CDR3 protein: CASSLQGTQPQHF. The CDR3, as DNA: TGTGCCAGCAGTTTACAGGGTACCCAGCCCCAGCATTTT.

This clone was seen only once. The chain has TRBV28 and TRBJ2-7; D is unclear. The CDR3 loop spans 16 amino acids. Per germline, CDR1 MDHEN and CDR2 SYDVKM. V lost 7 bases to trimming and J lost 0 bases, with 19 bases between them. CDR3 sequence reads: CASTSPVGVSSYEQYF. Written as DNA, the CDR3 is TGTGCCAGCACCTCCCCCGTCGGTGTGAGCTCCTACGAGCAGTACTTC.

Only one count was recorded for this clone. The chain is built from TRBV5-1 and TRBJ1-5; no clear D. Looked up from germline, CDR1 is SGHRS and CDR2 is YFSETQ. This CDR3 contains 13 residues. With 4 bases removed from V and 1 base from J, the gap between germline ends came to 6 bases. The CDR3 sequence is CASSERSNQPQHF. The CDR3 bases are TGCGCCAGCAGCGAGAGGAGCAATCAGCCCCAGCATTTT.

V usage is TRBV19 and J usage is TRBJ1-3; 8 positions match TRBD1. V trimming: 10 bases; J trimming: 0 bases; junction bases outside the gene matches: 20. CDR1 is LNHDA, CDR2 SQIVND, per germline (reference sequence). The CDR3 is 19 amino acids. DNA for the CDR3: TGTGCCACCTCAAGCGCAGGGGGCGTCGATTTAAGCTCTGGAAACACCATATATTTT. Protein product: CATSSAGGVDLSSGNTIYF.

CDR3 DNA sequence: TGCGCCAGCAGCCAAGAAGCGACAGGAGGAATAAACTATGGCTACACCTTC. Protein product: CASSQEATGGINYGYTF. The chain employs TRBV4-1 and TRBJ1-2; perhaps TRBD1 as D (6 bases). V was pared by 0 bases and J by 2 bases, with 16 bases between. Per the germline V gene, CDR1 is MGHRA and CDR2 is YSYEKL. There are 17 residues in the CDR3.

V gene TRBV5-1 combines with J gene TRBJ1-6; 9 nucleotides line up with TRBD1. The CDR3 has 14 amino acids. Germline lookup yields CDR1 SGHRS and CDR2 YFSETQ. J was trimmed by 9 bases and V by 4 bases; bases with no gene match: 5. CDR3 coding DNA: TGCGCCAGCAGCGCGGGGGACAGGGTTTCACCCCTCCACTTT. Residues: CASSAGDRVSPLHF.